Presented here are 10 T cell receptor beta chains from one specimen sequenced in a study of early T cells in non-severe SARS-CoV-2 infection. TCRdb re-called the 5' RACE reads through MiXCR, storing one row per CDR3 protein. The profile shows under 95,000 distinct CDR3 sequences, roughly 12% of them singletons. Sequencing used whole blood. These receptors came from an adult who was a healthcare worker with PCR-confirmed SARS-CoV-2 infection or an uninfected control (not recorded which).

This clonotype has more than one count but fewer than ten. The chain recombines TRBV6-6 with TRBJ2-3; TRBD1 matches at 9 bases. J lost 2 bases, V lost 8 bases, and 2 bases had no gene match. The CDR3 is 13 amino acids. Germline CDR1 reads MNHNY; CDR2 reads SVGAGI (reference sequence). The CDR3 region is CASWTGVTDTQYF. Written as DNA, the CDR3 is TGTGCCAGCTGGACAGGGGTCACAGATACGCAGTATTTT.

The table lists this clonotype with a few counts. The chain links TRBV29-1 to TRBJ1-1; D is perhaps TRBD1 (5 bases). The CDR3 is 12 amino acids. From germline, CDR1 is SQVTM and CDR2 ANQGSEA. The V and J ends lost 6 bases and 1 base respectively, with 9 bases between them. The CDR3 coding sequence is TGCAGCGTCCTGGGGGGGAACACTGAAGCTTTCTTT. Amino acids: CSVLGGNTEAFF.

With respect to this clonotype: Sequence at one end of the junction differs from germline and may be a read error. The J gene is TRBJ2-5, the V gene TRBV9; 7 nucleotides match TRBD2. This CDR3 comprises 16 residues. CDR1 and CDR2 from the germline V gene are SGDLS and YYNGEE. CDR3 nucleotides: TGTGCCAGAAGCGTAACTGGTAGCGGGCGACAAGAGACCCAGTACTTC. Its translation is CARSVTGSGRQETQYF.

CDR3 sequence (DNA): TGCGCCAGCAGCGCGAACGTAGCGGGAACACAAGAGACCCAGTACTTC. Protein: CASSANVAGTQETQYF. The chain joins TRBV5-1 to TRBJ2-5; 8 bases fit TRBD2. Germline lookup yields CDR1 SGHRS and CDR2 YFSETQ. The junction had 10 bases not matched to a gene; V was cut back by 4 bases and J by 2 bases. The CDR3 consists of 16 residues.

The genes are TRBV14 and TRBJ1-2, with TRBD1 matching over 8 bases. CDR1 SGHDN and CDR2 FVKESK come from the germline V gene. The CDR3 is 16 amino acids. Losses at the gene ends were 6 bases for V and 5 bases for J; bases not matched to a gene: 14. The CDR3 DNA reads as TGTGCCAGCAGTCAACAGCCCGGACAGGGACATTATGGCTACACCTTC. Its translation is CASSQQPGQGHYGYTF.

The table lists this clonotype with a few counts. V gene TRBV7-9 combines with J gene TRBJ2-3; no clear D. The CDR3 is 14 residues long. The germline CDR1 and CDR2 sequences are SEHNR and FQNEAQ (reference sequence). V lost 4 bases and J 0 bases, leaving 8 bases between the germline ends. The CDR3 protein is CASSSLASTDTQYF. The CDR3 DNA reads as TGTGCCAGCAGCTCCCTCGCTAGCACAGATACGCAGTATTTT.

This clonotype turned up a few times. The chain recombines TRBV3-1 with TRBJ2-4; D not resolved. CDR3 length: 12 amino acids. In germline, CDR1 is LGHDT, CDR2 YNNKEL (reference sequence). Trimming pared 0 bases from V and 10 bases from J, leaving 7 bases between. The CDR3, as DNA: TGTGCCAGCAGCCAAGATTACCCTATTCAGTACTTC. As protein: CASSQDYPIQYF.

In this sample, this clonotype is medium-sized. CDR3 nucleotide sequence: TGTGCCAGCAGTGCCGCGGCAGGGGGCTCATCCGGGGAGCTGTTTTTT. This encodes CASSAAAGGSSGELFF. The chain employs TRBV6-1 and TRBJ2-2, with 8 bases aligning to TRBD1. V gave up 4 bases and J gave up 6 bases; unmatched junction bases: 10. Germline V lookup: CDR1 MNHNS, CDR2 SASEGT. CDR3 length: 16 amino acids.

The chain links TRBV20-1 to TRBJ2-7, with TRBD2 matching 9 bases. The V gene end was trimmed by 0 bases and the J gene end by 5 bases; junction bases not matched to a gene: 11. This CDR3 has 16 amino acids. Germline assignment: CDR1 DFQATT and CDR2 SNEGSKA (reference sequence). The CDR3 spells CSARDPRASGTNEQYF. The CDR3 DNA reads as TGCAGTGCTAGAGATCCCCGGGCTAGCGGGACCAACGAGCAGTACTTC.

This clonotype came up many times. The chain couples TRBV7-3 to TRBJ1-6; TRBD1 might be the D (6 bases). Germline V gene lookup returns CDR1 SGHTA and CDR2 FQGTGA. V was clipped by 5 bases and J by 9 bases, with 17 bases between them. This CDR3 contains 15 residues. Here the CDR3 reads CASSLDRTGVSPLHF. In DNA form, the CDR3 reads TGTGCCAGCAGCCTCGACAGGACTGGGGTTTCACCCCTCCACTTT. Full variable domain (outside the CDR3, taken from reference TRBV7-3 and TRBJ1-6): GAGVSQTPSNKVTEKGKYVELRCDPISGHTALYWYRQSLGQGPEFLIYFQGTGAADDSGLPNDRFFAVRPEGSVSTLKIQRTERGDSAVYLCASSLDRTGVSPLHFGNGTRLTVT.